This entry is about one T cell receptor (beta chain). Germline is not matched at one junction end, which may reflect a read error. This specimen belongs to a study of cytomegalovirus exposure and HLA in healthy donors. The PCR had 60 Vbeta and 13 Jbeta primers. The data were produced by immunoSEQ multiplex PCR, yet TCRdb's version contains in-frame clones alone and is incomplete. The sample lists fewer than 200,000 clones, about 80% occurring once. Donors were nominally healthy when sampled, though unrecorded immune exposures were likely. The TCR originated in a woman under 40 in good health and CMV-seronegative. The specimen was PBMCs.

CDR3 sequence (DNA): TGTTCCAGCAGGGGGGAGGGGGGCGAGCAGTACTTC. This translates into CSSRGEGGEQYF. The V gene is TRBV7-9, the J gene TRBJ2-7; D may match TRBD1 or TRBD2 (7 bases each). Per germline, CDR1 SEHNR and CDR2 FQNEAQ (reference sequence). The CDR3 runs 12 residues.